This T cell receptor (beta chain) was profiled in a study of cytotoxic CD8 clonotypes in ibrutinib-treated CLL (dated by TCRdb to 2020 to 2022). Background for the entire study: In this cohort, around 15 patients were treatment-naive and roughly 10 were relapsed/refractory, while roughly 17 had unmutated IGHV. Every remission and progressive disease sample was obtained while ibrutinib was still being received by the patients. Cryopreserved peripheral blood mononuclear cells were collected before treatment, at response, and at either disease progression or sustained remission. Partial responses were observed in about 25 patients and complete responses in 2; after a median follow-up of around 68 months, remission was maintained in approximately 14 patients and progression was observed in roughly twelve. Samples averaged approximately 250,000 productive templates and roughly 86,000 productive rearrangements. Of the 90 or so participants in the trial, roughly 26 had longitudinal samples available. Response samples were obtained after a median of around eleven months of treatment, with a range of roughly 6 to 40 months. The investigation overall reported the following: Baseline clonality exceeded that of age-matched healthy donors and correlated strongly with circulating CD8+ T-cell counts. Sampling times were not matched between patients in sustained remission and patients whose disease was progressing, and lymph node repertoires were not examined. At ibrutinib response clonality went up, during sustained remission it held steady, and at progression it dropped back toward baseline. Public clonotypes were rare and either contracted or stayed stable during treatment, and the rise in clonality at ibrutinib response reflected the expansion of private clonotypes.

Turning to this clone: Its target antigen remains unknown. Base qualities are not recorded, but no much larger clone differs from it by a single base.

The CDR3 goes from the cysteine to the phenylalanine over 14 residues. Only the CDR3 part of the read is kept: 42 bases, read in frame from the first base. At the junction V is shortened by 3 bases and J by 7 bases, with 13 bases in between. The germline V gene supplies CDR1 LGHNT and CDR2 FRNRAP. What this sample's time point label stands for: roughly 12 months on ibrutinib. For TCR beta library preparation, roughly 2.1 micrograms of genomic DNA was extracted from cryopreserved PBMCs. Longitudinal blood samples from CLL patients receiving ibrutinib monotherapy were subjected to high-throughput TCR beta sequencing. The patients were enrolled in a single-center, open-label phase 2 trial of ibrutinib monotherapy. Each clonotype received, on average, about 9.7x coverage in deep resolution sequencing performed on a MiSeq, where the target depth lay between 1 in 1 million and 1 in 200,000 T cells. TCR beta libraries were generated with the immunoSEQ hsTCRB Kit. The authors' analysis ran thus. Data were analyzed with ImmunoSEQ Data Assistant and ImmunoSEQ Analyzer, with V, D and J genes assigned per IMGT definitions. Clonality, which ranges from 0 to 1, was calculated as one minus the normalized Shannon entropy of productive rearrangement frequencies. Public clonotype analysis was restricted to overrepresented clonotypes comprising at least 0.05% of each patient's repertoire. About twelve repertoires from age-matched healthy donors, obtained from immuneACCESS, served as clonality controls. Drawn from immuneACCESS, this table holds only the in-frame rearrangements with V and J called that TCRdb kept. Clones are partly lost; checked studies trace under half to an unresolved V gene and leave the rest unexplained. V, J and clone size reflect that table, while D and trimming were determined from the DNA. The sample records more than 70,000 clones, roughly 77% of which are singletons. The top ten clones comprise 4.8% of the sample.

The receptor was derived from a human donor with chronic lymphocytic leukemia. This receptor chain uses TRBV12-5 and TRBJ2-1; the D region possibly corresponds to TRBD2 (6 bases align). The sequenced sample was PBMCs, obtained after 12 months of ibrutinib treatment. The CDR3 has the sequence CASGLGTVRNEQFF. In nucleotides, the sequence is TGTGCTAGTGGTTTAGGGACTGTCAGGAATGAGCAGTTCTTC.